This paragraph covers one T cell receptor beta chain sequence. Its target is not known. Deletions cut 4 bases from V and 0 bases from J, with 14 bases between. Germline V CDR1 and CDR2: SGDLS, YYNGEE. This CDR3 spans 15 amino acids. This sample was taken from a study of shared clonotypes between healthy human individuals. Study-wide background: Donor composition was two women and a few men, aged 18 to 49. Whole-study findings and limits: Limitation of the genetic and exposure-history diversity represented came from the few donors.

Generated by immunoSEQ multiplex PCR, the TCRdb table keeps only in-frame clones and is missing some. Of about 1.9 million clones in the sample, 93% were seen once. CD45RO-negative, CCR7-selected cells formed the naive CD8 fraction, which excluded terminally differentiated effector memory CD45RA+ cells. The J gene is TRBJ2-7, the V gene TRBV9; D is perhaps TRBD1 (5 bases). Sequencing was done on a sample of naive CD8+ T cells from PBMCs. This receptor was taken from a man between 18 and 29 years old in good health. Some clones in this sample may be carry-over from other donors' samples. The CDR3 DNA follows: TGTGCCAGCAGCCAGGGATCCACCAACTCCTACGAGCAGTACTTC. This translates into CASSQGSTNSYEQYF.